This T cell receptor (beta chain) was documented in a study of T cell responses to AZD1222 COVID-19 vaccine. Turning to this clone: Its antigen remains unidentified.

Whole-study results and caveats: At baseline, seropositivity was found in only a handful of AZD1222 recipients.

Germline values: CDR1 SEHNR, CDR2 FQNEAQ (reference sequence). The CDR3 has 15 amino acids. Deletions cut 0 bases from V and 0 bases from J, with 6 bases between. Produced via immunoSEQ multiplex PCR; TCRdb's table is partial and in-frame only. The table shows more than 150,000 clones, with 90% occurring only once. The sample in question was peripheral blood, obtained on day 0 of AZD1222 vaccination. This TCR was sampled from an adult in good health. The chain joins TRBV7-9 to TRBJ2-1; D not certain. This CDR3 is CASSLATSSYNEQFF. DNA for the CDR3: TGTGCCAGCAGCTTAGCAACGAGCTCCTACAATGAGCAGTTCTTC.